What follows are 18 T cell receptor beta chains derived from one specimen sequenced in a study of Graves' ophthalmopathy and Graves' hyperthyroidism. Using RNA transcripts, the TCR beta CDR3 regions were amplified. HTBI primers served in a first-round RT-PCR, which a second-round multiplex PCR followed. A single record per CDR3 protein comes from TCRdb applying MiXCR to the multiplex PCR reads. The table has about 220,000 distinct CDR3 sequences, 20% to 25% seen once. The material sequenced was peripheral blood. These receptors were collected from a woman in her fifties or sixties with Graves' ophthalmopathy.

This clonotype was counted ten times or more. The rearrangement joins TRBV19 to TRBJ2-2; either TRBD1 or TRBD2 may fit D (5 bases each). Germline V gene lookup returns CDR1 LNHDA and CDR2 SQIVND (reference sequence). The CDR3 is 16 amino acids. The ends were cut back, 8 bases at V and 6 bases at J, with 22 bases in the middle. The CDR3 loop reads CASGTLEAGASGELFF. DNA for the CDR3: TGTGCCAGTGGGACCCTTGAAGCCGGGGCGTCCGGGGAGCTGTTTTTT.

This clonotype occurred many times. V usage is TRBV30 and J usage is TRBJ1-3, with D possibly being TRBD1 (5 bases). Germline V gene data show CDR1 as GTSNPN and CDR2 as SVGIG (reference sequence). V dropped 4 bases and J dropped 2 bases, with 12 bases sitting between them. The CDR3 contains 14 residues. CDR3 nucleotide sequence: TGTGCCTGGACAGGGCTAGTGACTGGAAACACCATATATTTT. Its translation: CAWTGLVTGNTIYF.

This clonotype was observed a few times. J is TRBJ1-1 and V is TRBV15; a weak D match, TRBD1 (6 bases). Germline lookup yields CDR1 LNHNV and CDR2 YYDKDF (reference sequence). Trimming left V 8 bases short and J 4 bases short, with 23 bases between. This CDR3 has 16 amino acids. The DNA for the CDR3 is TGTGCCACCCGGGACTATGGGGGCTCTCGCGGCACTGAAGCTTTCTTT. Translation gives CATRDYGGSRGTEAFF.

The table lists this clonotype with many counts. The rearrangement joins TRBV7-6 to TRBJ2-2; either TRBD1 or TRBD2 may supply D (5 bases each). Germline V CDR1 and CDR2: SGHVS, FNYEAQ. Trimming removed 5 bases from V and 5 bases from J, with 12 bases in between. This CDR3 has 14 amino acids. The CDR3 sequence is CASSPGTVTGELFF. The CDR3, as DNA: TGTGCCAGCAGCCCAGGGACGGTGACCGGGGAGCTGTTTTTT.

This clonotype was picked up many times. Since a much larger clone is just one base distant, this may be a read error. The CDR3 ends on some other residue instead of the conserved phenylalanine or tryptophan, so this is likely a read error. The chain couples TRBV2 to TRBJ2-2, with a possible D match to TRBD1 (6 bases). Trimming took 7 bases from V and 5 from J, leaving 20 bases between them. CDR1 SNHLY and CDR2 FYNNEI come from the germline V gene. The CDR3 loop spans 16 amino acids. Here the CDR3 DNA reads TGTGCCAGCAAGTTGCGGGTGATAGGGGGAACCGGGGAGCTGTTTCTT. It is translated as CASKLRVIGGTGELFL.

This clonotype has at least ten counts. The chain combines TRBV2 with TRBJ2-7, with 7 bases fitting TRBD2. Germline V gene lookup returns CDR1 SNHLY and CDR2 FYNNEI. With V trimmed by 5 bases and J by 7 bases, 11 bases remained unmatched. This CDR3 has 14 residues. This chain's CDR3 is CASSSILTSQEQYF. The CDR3 DNA sequence: TGTGCCAGCAGTTCAATCCTGACTAGCCAGGAGCAGTACTTC. The whole variable domain, remainder taken from reference TRBV2 and TRBJ2-7, is EPEVTQTPSHQVTQMGQEVILRCVPISNHLYFYWYRQILGQKVEFLVSFYNNEISEKSEIFDDQFSVERPDGSNFTLKIRSTKLEDSAMYFCASSSILTSQEQYFGPGTRLTVT.

This clonotype occurred many times. V is TRBV30 and J is TRBJ1-6; a possible D gene is TRBD1 (6 bases). This CDR3 region has 16 residues. Trimming pared 0 bases from V and 2 bases from J, leaving 11 bases between. The V gene's germline CDR1 is GTSNPN and CDR2 SVGIG (reference sequence). This chain's CDR3 is CAWSVHRGTYNSPLHF. The DNA of the CDR3 is TGTGCCTGGAGTGTACATAGGGGGACCTATAATTCACCCCTCCACTTT.

The chain employs TRBV7-3 and TRBJ1-2; unclear D gene. The germline V gene encodes CDR1 SGHTA and CDR2 FQGTGA. Trimming took 2 bases from V and 6 from J, leaving 10 bases between them. The length of the CDR3 is 13 residues. The CDR3 reads CASSLSVPNGYTF. CDR3 coding DNA: TGTGCCAGCAGCTTATCGGTCCCAAATGGCTACACCTTC.

This clonotype was seen at least ten times. This rearrangement joins TRBV27 to TRBJ2-5, with D unresolved. Germline V lookup: CDR1 MNHEY, CDR2 SMNVEV (reference sequence). This CDR3 has 13 amino acids. V shed 6 bases and J shed 5 bases, with 13 bases lying between them. CDR3 sequence reads: CASRFTGGETQYF. The CDR3 coding sequence is TGTGCCAGCAGATTTACGGGCGGTGAGACCCAGTACTTC.

This clonotype appeared a few times. Just one base apart from a much larger clone, this may be a read error. V gene TRBV2 combines with J gene TRBJ2-2; TRBD1 matches at 9 bases. Germline V gives CDR1 SNHLY, CDR2 FYNNEI. CDR3 size: 15 residues. In DNA form, the CDR3 reads TGTGTCAGCAGGGCTGGGACAGGGAAGGCCGGGGAGCTGTTTTTT. Protein product: CVSRAGTGKAGELFF.

The chain is built from TRBV9 and TRBJ2-6, with D hard to call. Germline V CDR1 and CDR2: SGDLS, YYNGEE. This CDR3 spans 14 amino acids. V lost 3 bases and J lost 1, with 5 bases in between. The CDR3 here is CASSGASGANVLTF. Written as DNA, the CDR3 is TGTGCCAGCAGCGGAGCTTCTGGGGCCAACGTCCTGACTTTC.

The table lists this clonotype with a few counts. This chain joins TRBV6-2 or TRBV6-3 and TRBJ2-7, with D possibly being TRBD2 (6 bases). Trimming removed 6 bases from V and 0 bases from J, with 12 bases in between. This CDR3 spans 14 amino acids. CDR1 and CDR2 from the germline V gene are MNHEY and SVGEGT. This chain's CDR3 is CASRRDGNSYEQYF. The CDR3 DNA reads TGTGCCAGCAGGCGGGACGGGAACTCCTACGAGCAGTACTTC.

This clonotype was seen only a few times. The chain is built from TRBV18 and TRBJ1-5; D gene ambiguous. Germline CDR1 KGHSH, CDR2 LQKENI. Trimming took 5 bases from V and 5 from J, leaving 10 bases between them. This CDR3 has 13 amino acids. CDR3 coding DNA: TGTGCCAGCTCAAAAGGGAAGGATCAGCCCCAGCATTTT. Translated: CASSKGKDQPQHF.

The chain is built from TRBV28 and TRBJ2-7, with D possibly being TRBD1 or TRBD2 (5 bases each). The germline CDR1 and CDR2 sequences are MDHEN and SYDVKM. This CDR3 has 15 residues. V lost 2 bases, J lost 1 base, and 12 bases lay in between. For the CDR3, the DNA is TGTGCCAGCAGTTTAGGTTGGGGCGGGTCCTACGAGCAGTACTTC. This encodes CASSLGWGGSYEQYF.

The chain uses TRBV20-1 and TRBJ1-1; D not certain. V was trimmed by 6 bases and J by 3 bases, leaving 17 bases between them. Germline V gives CDR1 DFQATT, CDR2 SNEGSKA (reference sequence). CDR3 length equals 14 residues. The CDR3 here is CSATPSGRHTEAFF. The CDR3, as DNA: TGCAGTGCCACCCCATCGGGGAGGCACACTGAAGCTTTCTTT.

This clonotype was detected many times. The chain joins TRBV5-1 to TRBJ1-1; perhaps TRBD1 as D (5 bases). The ends were cut back, 4 bases at V and 5 bases at J, with 15 bases in the middle. The CDR3 is 14 amino acids. Germline V CDR1 and CDR2: SGHRS, YFSETQ. The CDR3 loop is CASSHWQGDTEAFF. For the CDR3, the DNA is TGCGCCAGCAGCCATTGGCAGGGAGATACTGAAGCTTTCTTT.

This clonotype has more than one count but fewer than ten. The rearrangement joins TRBV9 to TRBJ1-3; no clear D. The V and J ends lost 0 bases and 0 bases respectively, with 13 bases between them. Germline assignment: CDR1 SGDLS and CDR2 YYNGEE. The CDR3 is 17 residues long. The CDR3 is CASSVGIPKFSGNTIYF. CDR3 nucleotide sequence: TGTGCCAGCAGCGTAGGAATACCGAAATTCTCTGGAAACACCATATATTTT.

This clonotype was counted ten times or more. The chain couples TRBV28 to TRBJ1-2; TRBD1 is a possible D gene (6 bases). The CDR3 has 14 residues. Trimming took off 3 bases at V and 6 bases at J, with 14 bases between the two ends. Looked up from germline, CDR1 is MDHEN and CDR2 is SYDVKM. The CDR3 sequence is CASSLRGGLNGYTF. The DNA of the CDR3 is TGTGCCAGCAGTTTGAGGGGGGGGCTAAATGGCTACACCTTC.